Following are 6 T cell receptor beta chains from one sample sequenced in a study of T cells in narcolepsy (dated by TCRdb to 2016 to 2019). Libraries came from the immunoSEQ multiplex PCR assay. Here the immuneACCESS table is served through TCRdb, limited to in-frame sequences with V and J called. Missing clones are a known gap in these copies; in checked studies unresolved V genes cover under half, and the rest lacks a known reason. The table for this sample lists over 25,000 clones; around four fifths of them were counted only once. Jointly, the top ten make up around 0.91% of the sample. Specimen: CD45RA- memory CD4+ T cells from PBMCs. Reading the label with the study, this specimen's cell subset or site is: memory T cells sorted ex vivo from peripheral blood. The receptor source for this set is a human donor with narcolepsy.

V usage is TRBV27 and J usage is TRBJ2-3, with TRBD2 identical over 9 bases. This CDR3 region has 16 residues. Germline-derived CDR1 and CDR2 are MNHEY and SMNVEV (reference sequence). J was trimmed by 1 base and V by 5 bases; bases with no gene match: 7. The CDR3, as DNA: TGTGCCAGCAGTCTCCGCCCTAGCGGGGGCACAGATACGCAGTATTTT. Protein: CASSLRPSGGTDTQYF.

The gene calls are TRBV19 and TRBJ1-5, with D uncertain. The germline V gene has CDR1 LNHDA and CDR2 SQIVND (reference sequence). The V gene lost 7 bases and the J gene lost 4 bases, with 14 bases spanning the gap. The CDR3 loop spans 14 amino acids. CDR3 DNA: TGTGCCAGTACCCGACGTGATGTTAATCAGCCCCAGCATTTT. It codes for CASTRRDVNQPQHF.

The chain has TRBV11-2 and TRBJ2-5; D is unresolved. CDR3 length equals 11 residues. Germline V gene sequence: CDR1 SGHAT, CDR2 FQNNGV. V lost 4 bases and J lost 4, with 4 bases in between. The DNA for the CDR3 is TGTGCCAGCAGCTCCTCAGAGACCCAGTACTTC. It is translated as CASSSSETQYF. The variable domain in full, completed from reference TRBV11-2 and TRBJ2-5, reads EAGVAQSPRYKIIEKRQSVAFWCNPISGHATLYWYQQILGQGPKLLIQFQNNGVVDDSQLPKDRFSAERLKGVDSTLKIQPAKLEDSAVYLCASSSSETQYFGPGTRLLVL.

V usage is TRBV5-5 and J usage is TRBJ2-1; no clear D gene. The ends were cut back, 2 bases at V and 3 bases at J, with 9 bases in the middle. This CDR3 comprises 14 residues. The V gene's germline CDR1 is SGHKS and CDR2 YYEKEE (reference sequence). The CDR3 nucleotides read TGTGCCAGCAGCTTTTTGGGGAACTACAATGAGCAGTTCTTC. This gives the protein CASSFLGNYNEQFF.

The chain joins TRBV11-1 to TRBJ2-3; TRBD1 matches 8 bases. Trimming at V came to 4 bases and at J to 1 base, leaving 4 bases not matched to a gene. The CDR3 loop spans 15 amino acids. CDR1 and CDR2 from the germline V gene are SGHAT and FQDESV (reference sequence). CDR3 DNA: TGTGCCAGCAGCTCCCTGGGACAGGGCACAGATACGCAGTATTTT. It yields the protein CASSSLGQGTDTQYF.

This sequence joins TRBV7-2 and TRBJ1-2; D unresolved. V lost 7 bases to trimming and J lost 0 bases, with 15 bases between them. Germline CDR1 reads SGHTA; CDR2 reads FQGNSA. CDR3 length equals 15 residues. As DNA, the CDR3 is TGTGCCAGCACCCACCGAAGGGAATCTAACTATGGCTACACCTTC. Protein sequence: CASTHRRESNYGYTF.